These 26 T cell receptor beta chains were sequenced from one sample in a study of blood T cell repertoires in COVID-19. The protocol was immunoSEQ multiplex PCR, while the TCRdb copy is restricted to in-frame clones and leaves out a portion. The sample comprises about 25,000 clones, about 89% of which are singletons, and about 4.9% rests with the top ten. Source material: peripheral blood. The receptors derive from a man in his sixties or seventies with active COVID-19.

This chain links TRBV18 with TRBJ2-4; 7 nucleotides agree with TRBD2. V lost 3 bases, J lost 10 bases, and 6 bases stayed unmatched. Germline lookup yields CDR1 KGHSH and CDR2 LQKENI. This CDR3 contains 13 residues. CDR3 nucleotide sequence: TGTGCCAGCTCACCGGGGGGGAGGATGATTCAGTACTTC. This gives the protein CASSPGGRMIQYF.

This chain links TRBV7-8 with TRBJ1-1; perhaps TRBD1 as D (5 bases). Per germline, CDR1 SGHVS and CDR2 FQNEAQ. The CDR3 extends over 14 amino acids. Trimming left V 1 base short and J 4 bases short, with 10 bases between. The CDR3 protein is CASSLGRAFTEAFF. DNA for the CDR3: TGTGCCAGCAGCTTAGGCAGGGCCTTCACTGAAGCTTTCTTT.

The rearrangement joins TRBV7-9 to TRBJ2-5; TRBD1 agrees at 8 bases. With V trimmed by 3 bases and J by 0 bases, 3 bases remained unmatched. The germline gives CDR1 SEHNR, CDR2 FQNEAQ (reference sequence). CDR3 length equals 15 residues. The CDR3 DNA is TGTGCCAGCAGCTTCGGACAGGGCCACCAAGAGACCCAGTACTTC. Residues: CASSFGQGHQETQYF.

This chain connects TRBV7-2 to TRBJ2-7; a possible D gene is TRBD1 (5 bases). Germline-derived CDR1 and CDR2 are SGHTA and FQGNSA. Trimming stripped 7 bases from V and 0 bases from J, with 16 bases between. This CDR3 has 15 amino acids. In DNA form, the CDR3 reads TGTGCCAGCATCATGGACACCCAGAGCTCCTACGAGCAGTACTTC. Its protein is CASIMDTQSSYEQYF. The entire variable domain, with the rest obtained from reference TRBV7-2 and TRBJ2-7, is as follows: GAGVSQSPSNKVTEKGKDVELRCDPISGHTALYWYRQSLGQGLEFLIYFQGNSAPDKSGLPSDRFSAERTGGSVSTLTIQRTQQEDSAVYLCASIMDTQSSYEQYFGPGTRLTVT.

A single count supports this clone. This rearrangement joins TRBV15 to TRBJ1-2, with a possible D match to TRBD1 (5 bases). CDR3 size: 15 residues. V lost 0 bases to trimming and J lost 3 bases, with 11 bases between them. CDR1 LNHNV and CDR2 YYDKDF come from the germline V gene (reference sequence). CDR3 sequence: CATSRDQAGHYGYTF. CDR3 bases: TGTGCCACCAGCAGAGATCAAGCAGGGCACTATGGCTACACCTTC.

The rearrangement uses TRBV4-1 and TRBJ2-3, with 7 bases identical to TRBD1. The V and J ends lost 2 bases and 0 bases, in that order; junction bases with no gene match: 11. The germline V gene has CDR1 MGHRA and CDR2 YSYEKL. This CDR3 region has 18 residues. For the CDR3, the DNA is TGCGCCAGCAGCCAACGCGACAGGGCCTTTGCTAGCACAGATACGCAGTATTTT. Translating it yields CASSQRDRAFASTDTQYF.

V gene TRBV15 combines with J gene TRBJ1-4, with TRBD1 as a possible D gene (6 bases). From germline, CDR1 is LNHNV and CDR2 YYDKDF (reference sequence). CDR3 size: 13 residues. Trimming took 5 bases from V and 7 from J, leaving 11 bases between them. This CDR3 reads CATSGNRVEKLFF. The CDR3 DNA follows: TGTGCCACCAGCGGTAACAGGGTTGAAAAACTGTTTTTT.

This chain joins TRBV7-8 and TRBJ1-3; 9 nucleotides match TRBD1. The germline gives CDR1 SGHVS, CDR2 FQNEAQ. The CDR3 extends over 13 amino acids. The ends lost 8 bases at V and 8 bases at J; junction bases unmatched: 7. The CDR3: CASCLQGADTIYF. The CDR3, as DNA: TGTGCCAGCTGTTTACAGGGGGCAGACACCATATATTTT.

CDR3 amino acids: CASSYSLTGGGYTF. The CDR3 coding sequence is TGTGCCAGCAGTTACTCGCTAACAGGGGGTGGCTACACCTTC. The chain carries TRBV6-6 and TRBJ1-2, with TRBD1 identical over 8 bases. Germline CDR1 reads MNHNY; CDR2 reads SVGAGI (reference sequence). The CDR3 has 14 residues. With 0 bases clipped from V and 7 bases from J, the junction kept 4 bases outside the gene matches.

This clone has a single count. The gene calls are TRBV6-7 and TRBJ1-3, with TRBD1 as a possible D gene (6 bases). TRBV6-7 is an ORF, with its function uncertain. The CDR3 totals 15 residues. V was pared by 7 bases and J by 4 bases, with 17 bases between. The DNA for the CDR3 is TGTGCCAGCACTTCAAACGGGGGGCTCGGAAACACCATATATTTT. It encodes CASTSNGGLGNTIYF.

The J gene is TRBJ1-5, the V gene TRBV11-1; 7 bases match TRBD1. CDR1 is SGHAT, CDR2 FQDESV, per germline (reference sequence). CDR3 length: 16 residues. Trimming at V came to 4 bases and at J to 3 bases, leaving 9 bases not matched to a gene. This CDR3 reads CASSSDRQGYNQPQHF. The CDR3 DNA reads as TGTGCCAGCAGCTCTGACCGACAGGGCTACAATCAGCCCCAGCATTTT.

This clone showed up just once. The CDR3 sequence is CASSLGGGNTGELFF. The CDR3 DNA is TGCGCCAGCAGCTTGGGAGGAGGTAACACCGGGGAGCTGTTTTTT. V usage is TRBV5-1 and J usage is TRBJ2-2; possible D gene TRBD2, 5 bases. The CDR3 runs 15 residues. Germline-derived CDR1 and CDR2 are SGHRS and YFSETQ. Trimming removed 0 bases from V and 2 bases from J, with 8 bases in between.

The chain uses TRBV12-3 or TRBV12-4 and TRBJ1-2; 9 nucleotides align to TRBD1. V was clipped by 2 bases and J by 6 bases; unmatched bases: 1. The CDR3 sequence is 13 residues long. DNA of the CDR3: TGTGCCAGCAGTTTACGGACAGGGGATGGCTACACCTTC. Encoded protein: CASSLRTGDGYTF.

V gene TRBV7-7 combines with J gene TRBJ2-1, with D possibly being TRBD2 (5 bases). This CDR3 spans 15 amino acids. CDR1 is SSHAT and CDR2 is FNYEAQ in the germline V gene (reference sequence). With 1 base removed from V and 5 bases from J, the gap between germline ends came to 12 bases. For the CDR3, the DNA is TGTGCCAGCAGCTTAGGACCGGGCGGGCACAATGAGCAGTTCTTC. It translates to CASSLGPGGHNEQFF.

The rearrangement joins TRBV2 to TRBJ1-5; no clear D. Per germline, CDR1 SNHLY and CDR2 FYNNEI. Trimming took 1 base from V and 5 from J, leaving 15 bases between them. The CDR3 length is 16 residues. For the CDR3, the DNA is TGTGCCAGCAGTGAAGGAGCCCGAGGGCCCGATCAGCCCCAGCATTTT. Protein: CASSEGARGPDQPQHF.

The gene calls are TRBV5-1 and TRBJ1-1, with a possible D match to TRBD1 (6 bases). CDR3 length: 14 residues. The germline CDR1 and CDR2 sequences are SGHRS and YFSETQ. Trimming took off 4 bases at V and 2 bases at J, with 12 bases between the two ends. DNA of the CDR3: TGCGCCAGCAGCACGGGACACCTAAACACTGAAGCTTTCTTT. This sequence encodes CASSTGHLNTEAFF.

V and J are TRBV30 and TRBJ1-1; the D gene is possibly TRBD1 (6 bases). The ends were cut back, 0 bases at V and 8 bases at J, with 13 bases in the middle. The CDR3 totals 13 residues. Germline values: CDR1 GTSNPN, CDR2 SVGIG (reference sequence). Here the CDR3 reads CAWSVEHRVEAFF. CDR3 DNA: TGTGCCTGGAGTGTAGAGCACAGGGTCGAAGCTTTCTTT.

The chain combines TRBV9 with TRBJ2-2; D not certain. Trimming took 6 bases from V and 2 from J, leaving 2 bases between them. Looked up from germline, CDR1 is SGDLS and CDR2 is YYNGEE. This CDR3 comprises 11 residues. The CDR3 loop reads CASTNTGELFF. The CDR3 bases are TGTGCCAGCACTAACACCGGGGAGCTGTTTTTT.

The CDR3 reads CASIGSLGTTLHF. Written as DNA, the CDR3 is TGTGCCAGCATAGGTTCCCTGGGCACAACCCTCCACTTT. The chain carries TRBV2 and TRBJ1-6; D is unclear. This CDR3 comprises 13 residues. V was clipped by 7 bases and J by 14 bases, with 18 bases between them. Germline V gene lookup returns CDR1 SNHLY and CDR2 FYNNEI.

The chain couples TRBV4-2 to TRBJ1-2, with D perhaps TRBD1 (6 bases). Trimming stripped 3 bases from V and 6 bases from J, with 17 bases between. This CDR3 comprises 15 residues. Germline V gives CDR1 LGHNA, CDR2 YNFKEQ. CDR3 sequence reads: CASSQDRTETDGYTF. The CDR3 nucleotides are TGTGCCAGCAGCCAGGACCGGACAGAGACAGATGGCTACACCTTC.

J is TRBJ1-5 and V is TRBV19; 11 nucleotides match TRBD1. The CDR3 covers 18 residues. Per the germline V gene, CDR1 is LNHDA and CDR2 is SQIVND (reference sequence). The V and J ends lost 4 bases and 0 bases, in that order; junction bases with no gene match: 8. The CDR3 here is CASSNYRDRGNSNQPQHF. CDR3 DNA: TGTGCCAGTAGTAACTACCGGGACAGGGGGAATAGCAATCAGCCCCAGCATTTT.

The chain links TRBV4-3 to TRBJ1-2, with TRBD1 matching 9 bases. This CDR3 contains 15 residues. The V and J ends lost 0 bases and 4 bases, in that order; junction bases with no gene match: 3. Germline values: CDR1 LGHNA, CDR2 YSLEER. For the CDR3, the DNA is TGCGCCAGCAGCCAAGATGGACAGGGGTCCTATGGCTACACCTTC. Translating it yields CASSQDGQGSYGYTF.

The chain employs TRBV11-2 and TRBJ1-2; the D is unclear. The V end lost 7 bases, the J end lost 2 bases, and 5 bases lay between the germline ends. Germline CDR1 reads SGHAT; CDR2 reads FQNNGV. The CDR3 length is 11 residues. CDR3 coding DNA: TGTGCCAGCACCCAAAACTATGGCTACACCTTC. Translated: CASTQNYGYTF.

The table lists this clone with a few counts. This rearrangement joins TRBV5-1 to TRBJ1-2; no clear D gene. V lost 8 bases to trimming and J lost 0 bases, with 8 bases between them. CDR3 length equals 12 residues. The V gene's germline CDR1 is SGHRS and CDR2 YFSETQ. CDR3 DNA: TGCGCCAGTGCAGACTCTAACTATGGCTACACCTTC. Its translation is CASADSNYGYTF.

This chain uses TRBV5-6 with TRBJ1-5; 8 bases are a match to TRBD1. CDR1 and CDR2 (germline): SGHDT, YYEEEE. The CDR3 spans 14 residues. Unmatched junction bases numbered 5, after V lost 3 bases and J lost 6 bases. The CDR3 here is CASSYDRGAQPQHF. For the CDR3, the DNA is TGTGCCAGCAGCTACGACAGGGGTGCTCAGCCCCAGCATTTT.

The CDR3 DNA reads as TGTGCCAGCAGTTATGGGACAGGGGACCAAGAGACCCAGTACTTC. Translated: CASSYGTGDQETQYF. J is TRBJ2-5 and V is TRBV6-2 or TRBV6-3; 10 nucleotides agree with TRBD1. Losses at the gene ends were 3 bases for V and 0 bases for J; bases not matched to a gene: 1. The CDR3 spans 15 residues. The germline gives CDR1 MNHEY, CDR2 SVGEGT.